The 30 T cell receptor beta chains listed next were all sequenced from one sample in a study of shared clonotypes between healthy human individuals (dated by TCRdb to the early 2020s). For the CD8 naive samples, CD45RO-negative cells were positively selected for CCR7, yielding a CD45RA+CCR7+ population from which TemRA cells were excluded. Libraries were prepared through the immunoSEQ multiplex PCR assay. TCRdb obtained this table from immuneACCESS and retained in-frame rearrangements with V and J assigned. These tables miss some clones; where compared with another copy, unresolved V genes account for less than half of the shortfall, and the remainder is unexplained. This sample lists about 2.1 million clones; over 85% were detected once. The ten largest clonotypes hold about 1.6% of the sample. Sequencing was done on a sample of naive CD8+ T cells from PBMCs. Per the publication, the cell subset or site label means: CD45RA+CCR7+. The receptors here all came from a young man in good health. Some clones in this sample may be carry-over from other donors' samples.

The chain employs TRBV28 and TRBJ1-4; TRBD1 might be the D (6 bases). CDR1 is MDHEN, CDR2 SYDVKM, per germline. The CDR3 contains 14 residues. V lost 6 bases, J lost 6 bases, and 14 bases lay in between. The CDR3 nucleotides read TGTGCCAGCAGGGTCCAGGGGTGGGATGAAAAACTGTTTTTT. Protein product: CASRVQGWDEKLFF.

The chain combines TRBV7-9 with TRBJ2-7; possibly TRBD1 for D (6 bases). There are 13 residues in the CDR3. The germline V and J ends were trimmed by 0 bases and 9 bases, with 12 bases remaining between them. Germline CDR1 reads SEHNR; CDR2 reads FQNEAQ (reference sequence). The CDR3 protein is CASSLAGAQGQYF. The CDR3 DNA follows: TGTGCCAGCAGCTTAGCGGGGGCACAGGGGCAGTACTTC.

The V call is TRBV14, the J call TRBJ2-5, with 12 bases fitting TRBD2. V shed 1 base and J 2 bases; nucleotides not matched to a gene: 8. This CDR3 region has 18 residues. CDR1 and CDR2 from the germline V gene are SGHDN and FVKESK. CDR3 sequence (DNA): TGTGCCAGCAGCCAAGTTCGGCTAGCGGGAGGGGGGCAAGAGACCCAGTACTTC. Amino acid sequence: CASSQVRLAGGGQETQYF.

The chain uses TRBV28 and TRBJ2-7; TRBD1 matches 7 bases. There are 14 residues in the CDR3. Germline CDR1 is MDHEN and CDR2 is SYDVKM. The ends lost 2 bases at V and 3 bases at J; junction bases unmatched: 4. In DNA, the CDR3 is TGTGCCAGCAGTTTACGACAGGGCCACTACGAGCAGTACTTC. It yields the protein CASSLRQGHYEQYF.

The chain has TRBV7-8 and TRBJ1-3; no firm D call. The length of the CDR3 is 17 residues. V dropped 5 bases and J dropped 0 bases, with 17 bases sitting between them. Germline CDR1 and CDR2: SGHVS and FQNEAQ. CDR3 nucleotides: TGTGCCAGCAGCAATTCCTTGCTTGGAAACTCTGGAAACACCATATATTTT. Translation gives CASSNSLLGNSGNTIYF.

The chain employs TRBV7-2 and TRBJ2-3, with TRBD1 matching 7 bases. Germline trimming cut 4 bases from V and 3 bases from J; bases unmatched to any gene: 7. Germline CDR1 SGHTA, CDR2 FQGNSA. CDR3 length equals 15 residues. DNA for the CDR3: TGTGCCAGCAGCTCCCGAGAGGGGGCAACAGATACGCAGTATTTT. Residues: CASSSREGATDTQYF.

The chain is built from TRBV11-1 and TRBJ2-1, with a tentative D call TRBD1 (6 bases). Germline V CDR1 and CDR2: SGHAT, FQDESV (reference sequence). The CDR3 runs 16 residues. V lost 3 bases and J lost 6, with 18 bases in between. The CDR3 DNA follows: TGTGCCAGCAGCTTCCCTCGGGACACGATGGTCAATGAGCAGTTCTTC. Translating it yields CASSFPRDTMVNEQFF. The variable domain in full, completed from reference TRBV11-1 and TRBJ2-1, reads EAEVAQSPRYKITEKSQAVAFWCDPISGHATLYWYRQILGQGPELLVQFQDESVVDDSQLPKDRFSAERLKGVDSTLKIQPAELGDSAMYLCASSFPRDTMVNEQFFGPGTRLTVL.

The chain has TRBV11-2 and TRBJ2-7; D might be TRBD1 (6 bases). V was shortened by 0 bases and J by 4 bases, with 19 bases between the two germline ends. CDR1 and CDR2 from the germline V gene are SGHAT and FQNNGV. The CDR3 loop spans 17 amino acids. The CDR3 DNA reads as TGTGCCAGCAGCTTAGATTTGGTGGGGGCAGGAAGGTACGAGCAGTACTTC. This gives the protein CASSLDLVGAGRYEQYF.

The V gene is TRBV2, the J gene TRBJ2-7; TRBD2 is a possible D gene (5 bases). Deletions cut 8 bases from V and 0 bases from J, with 14 bases between. The CDR3 is 14 amino acids. The germline CDR1 and CDR2 sequences are SNHLY and FYNNEI. In DNA form, the CDR3 reads TGTGCCAGCGACCCCCGGGATTCCTCCTACGAGCAGTACTTC. Translation: CASDPRDSSYEQYF.

This chain joins TRBV4-1 and TRBJ2-7, with D perhaps TRBD1 (7 bases). Germline V gene lookup returns CDR1 MGHRA and CDR2 YSYEKL. CDR3 length equals 16 residues. The V end was cut by 1 base, the J end by 4 bases, with 17 bases between. The CDR3 DNA follows: TGCGCCAGCAGCCAAGGGAGCGCCAGGGGGGAATACGAGCAGTACTTC. It yields the protein CASSQGSARGEYEQYF.

This CDR3 reads CASRSGTFSTDTQYF. The DNA of the CDR3 is TGCGCCAGCAGAAGCGGGACTTTTAGCACAGATACGCAGTATTTT. The gene calls are TRBV10-2 and TRBJ2-3, with TRBD2 matching 7 bases. The ends lost 6 bases at V and 0 bases at J; junction bases unmatched: 6. CDR1 WSHSY and CDR2 SAAADI come from the germline V gene. The CDR3 contains 15 residues.

V gene TRBV5-1 combines with J gene TRBJ2-5; 7 bases align to TRBD1. Trimming removed 2 bases from V and 2 bases from J; junction bases left unmatched: 3. The germline V gene encodes CDR1 SGHRS and CDR2 YFSETQ. This CDR3 is built from 14 residues. CDR3 DNA: TGCGCCAGCAGCTTTACGGGACAGCAAGAGACCCAGTACTTC. Encoded protein: CASSFTGQQETQYF.

The chain carries TRBV30 and TRBJ2-3; D is unclear. Germline V gives CDR1 GTSNPN, CDR2 SVGIG (reference sequence). Between the trimmed V and J ends, which lost 0 bases and 0 bases, there was a span of 10 bases. The CDR3 covers 15 residues. The CDR3 sequence: CAWSVRAASTDTQYF. CDR3 sequence (DNA): TGTGCCTGGAGTGTACGGGCTGCTAGCACAGATACGCAGTATTTT. Filled out from reference TRBV30 and TRBJ2-3, the complete variable domain reads SQTIHQWPATLVQPVGSPLSLECTVEGTSNPNLYWYRQAAGRGLQLLFYSVGIGQISSEVPQNLSASRPQDRQFILSSKKLLLSDSGFYLCAWSVRAASTDTQYFGPGTRLTVL.

This rearrangement joins TRBV6-5 to TRBJ1-2, with no clear D. The CDR3 consists of 15 residues. Trimming removed 3 bases from V and 4 bases from J, with 15 bases in between. Per germline, CDR1 MNHEY and CDR2 SVGAGI. The CDR3 loop is CASSYLDKLPYGYTF. The CDR3 DNA follows: TGTGCCAGCAGTTATCTCGACAAGCTCCCCTATGGCTACACCTTC.

V usage is TRBV28 and J usage is TRBJ2-3; D assignment may be TRBD1 or TRBD2 (6 bases each). From germline, CDR1 is MDHEN and CDR2 SYDVKM. Trimming removed 6 bases from V and 2 bases from J, with 18 bases in between. The CDR3 is 16 residues long. The CDR3 loop reads CASSPELGGYTDTQYF. The CDR3 DNA is TGTGCCAGCAGCCCCGAGTTAGGGGGGTACACAGATACGCAGTATTTT.

V is TRBV2 and J is TRBJ2-7; tentatively, D is TRBD2 (5 bases). Germline CDR1 SNHLY, CDR2 FYNNEI. The CDR3 covers 15 residues. V was cut by 4 bases and J by 4 bases, with 17 bases left in between. CDR3 DNA: TGTGCCAGCAGTGGGACCGAAGCTTGGACTTACGAGCAGTACTTC. Protein product: CASSGTEAWTYEQYF.

The J gene is TRBJ2-7, the V gene TRBV6-6; a possible D gene is TRBD2 (6 bases). The V gene lost 2 bases and the J gene lost 6 bases, with 14 bases spanning the gap. The CDR3 consists of 14 residues. Germline CDR1 and CDR2: MNHNY and SVGAGI (reference sequence). The CDR3 here is CASSYAEGRREQYF. The DNA of the CDR3 is TGTGCCAGCAGTTACGCGGAGGGGCGGCGCGAGCAGTACTTC.

The chain joins TRBV29-1 to TRBJ1-1; D gene uncertain. Germline V gene lookup returns CDR1 SQVTM and CDR2 ANQGSEA. The CDR3 is 11 residues long. Trimming left V 3 bases short and J 3 bases short, with 5 bases between. The CDR3 DNA reads as TGCAGCGTTGATTGGGACACTGAAGCTTTCTTT. This codes for CSVDWDTEAFF.

The V call is TRBV27, the J call TRBJ2-2; 8 bases agree with TRBD2. The V gene end was trimmed by 6 bases and the J gene end by 6 bases; junction bases not matched to a gene: 12. The CDR3 is made up of 16 amino acids. Germline CDR1 MNHEY, CDR2 SMNVEV (reference sequence). The CDR3 loop reads CASSPAGRAGPGELFF. As DNA, the CDR3 is TGTGCCAGCAGCCCCGCCGGGAGGGCCGGCCCCGGGGAGCTGTTTTTT.

This clone was detected once. V and J are TRBV5-8 and TRBJ2-7, with D possibly being TRBD2 (5 bases). The V end lost 2 bases, the J end lost 2 bases, and 11 bases lay between the germline ends. The CDR3 is made up of 14 amino acids. The germline CDR1 and CDR2 sequences are SGHTS and YDEGEE. The CDR3 loop is CASSFSPEAYEQYF. The DNA of the CDR3 is TGTGCCAGCAGCTTCTCCCCGGAGGCCTACGAGCAGTACTTC.

This clone came up a few times. The sample holds other DNA sequences that translate to the same CDR3. This chain links TRBV29-1 with TRBJ2-1; D is undetermined. V lost 3 bases to trimming and J lost 4 bases, with 4 bases between them. CDR1 and CDR2 from the germline V gene are SQVTM and ANQGSEA. CDR3 length: 11 residues. CDR3 bases: TGCAGCGTTGACAGATACAATGAGCAGTTCTTC. The encoded protein is CSVDRYNEQFF.

The rearrangement links TRBV7-9 to TRBJ2-3, with 10 bases identical to TRBD1. J was trimmed by 4 bases and V by 6 bases; bases with no gene match: 10. Germline V CDR1 and CDR2: SEHNR, FQNEAQ (reference sequence). The CDR3 has 16 residues. The DNA for the CDR3 is TGTGCCAGCAGTTTCCAGCCGGGACAGGGGTCAGATACGCAGTATTTT. Protein product: CASSFQPGQGSDTQYF.

The chain couples TRBV12-5 to TRBJ2-2; D may be TRBD2 (5 bases). From germline, CDR1 is LGHNT and CDR2 FRNRAP. Trimming stripped 6 bases from V and 4 bases from J, with 9 bases between. The length of the CDR3 is 13 residues. The CDR3 nucleotides read TGTGCTAGTGGCAGTACTAGCACCGGGGAGCTGTTTTTT. Amino acid sequence: CASGSTSTGELFF.

This chain joins TRBV6-1 and TRBJ2-5, with TRBD2 as a possible D gene (5 bases). With 6 bases removed from V and 9 bases from J, the gap between germline ends came to 20 bases. Germline V gene lookup returns CDR1 MNHNS and CDR2 SASEGT. The CDR3 length is 14 residues. CDR3 in DNA: TGTGCCAGCAGGGGCGGTATGCGCCAAGCGGCCCAGTACTTC. As protein: CASRGGMRQAAQYF.

This clone occurred a few times. This chain connects TRBV4-3 to TRBJ1-1; D is perhaps TRBD1 (5 bases). The germline V gene encodes CDR1 LGHNA and CDR2 YSLEER. This CDR3 is 14 amino acids long. With 3 bases removed from V and 1 base from J, the gap between germline ends came to 9 bases. CDR3 DNA: TGCGCCAGCAGCCACCATGGGGGGAACACTGAAGCTTTCTTT. This sequence encodes CASSHHGGNTEAFF.

Comment on this clone: Other DNA sequences within the sample encode an identical CDR3. The V call is TRBV5-4, the J call TRBJ1-1; D is uncertain. CDR3 length: 13 residues. CDR1 and CDR2 (germline): SGHNT, YYREEE (reference sequence). Trimming shortened V by 1 base and J by 1 base, and 5 bases separated the two germline ends. In nucleotides, the CDR3 is TGTGCCAGCAGCTTGACAGAGAACACTGAAGCTTTCTTT. Translated: CASSLTENTEAFF.

This clone was found once. The chain recombines TRBV19 with TRBJ2-2; 11 nucleotides line up with TRBD1. The CDR3 consists of 14 residues. Germline V gives CDR1 LNHDA, CDR2 SQIVND (reference sequence). J lost 7 bases, V lost 8 bases, and 6 bases had no gene match. The DNA for the CDR3 is TGTGCCAGTGGACAGGGGGCTTTTGGCGGGGAGCTGTTTTTT. It translates to CASGQGAFGGELFF.

The chain carries TRBV27 and TRBJ2-3, with 9 bases matching TRBD2. This CDR3 spans 16 amino acids. J gave up 2 bases and V 5 bases, and 8 bases lay outside the gene matches. The germline CDR1 and CDR2 sequences are MNHEY and SMNVEV (reference sequence). The CDR3 DNA follows: TGTGCCAGCAGTCTCTCCGCTAGCGGGGCCACAGATACGCAGTATTTT. It is translated as CASSLSASGATDTQYF.

The chain carries TRBV23-1 and TRBJ2-7; 10 bases are shared with TRBD1. TRBV23-1 is placed among ORFs of uncertain function. This CDR3 is 14 amino acids long. V trimming: 7 bases; J trimming: 2 bases; junction bases outside the gene matches: 5. The CDR3 protein is CASKTTGGTYEQYF. The CDR3 bases are TGCGCCAGCAAAACGACAGGGGGCACCTACGAGCAGTACTTC.

About this clone: The junction differs from germline at one of its ends, possibly a read error. The chain recombines TRBV7-9 with TRBJ2-7; D is uncertain. The CDR3 extends over 11 amino acids. Germline values: CDR1 SEHNR, CDR2 FQNEAQ (reference sequence). The CDR3 spells CASSFDYVVTF. CDR3 sequence (DNA): TGTGCCAGCAGCTTTGATTACGTTGTCACCTTC.